Sequencing of this T cell receptor beta chain was carried out in a study of blood T cell repertoires in COVID-19. At the level of the study: Sources were T cells, B-cell-depleted T cells, or PBMCs; the material itself was cDNA or gDNA.

Authors' data handling: Estimated nucleated cell counts came from reference gene primer amplification. Data came from immunoSEQ multiplex PCR; TCRdb stores just in-frame clones and leaves some out. V, J and clone size are those of that table, while D and trimming were read from the DNA. The sample records 110,000 to 150,000 clones, 80% being singletons. The sequence derives from a man aged 65 to 85 who had recovered from COVID-19. Sequenced sample: peripheral blood.

The CDR3 DNA reads TGCGCCAGCAGCCCCCCTCCCCGGGAAGGCTACAATGAGCAGTTCTTC. It encodes CASSPPPREGYNEQFF. The rearrangement uses TRBV5-1 and TRBJ2-1; TRBD2 might be the D (5 bases). The germline gives CDR1 SGHRS, CDR2 YFSETQ. CDR3 length equals 16 residues. The germline V and J ends were trimmed by 4 bases and 3 bases, with 17 bases remaining between them. The full variable domain, its missing parts supplied by reference TRBV5-1 and TRBJ2-1, is KAGVTQTPRYLIKTRGQQVTLSCSPISGHRSVSWYQQTPGQGLQFLFEYFSETQRNKGNFPGRFSGRQFSNSRSEMNVSTLELGDSALYLCASSPPPREGYNEQFFGPGTRLTVL.